The 3 T cell receptor beta chains given below trace back to one sample, sequenced in a study of cytomegalovirus exposure and HLA in healthy donors. Use of 60 Vbeta and 13 Jbeta primers characterized the PCR. Produced via immunoSEQ multiplex PCR; TCRdb's table is partial and in-frame only. The sample comprises about 140,000 clones, around 57% of which are singletons, and approximately 1.7% rests with the top ten. Sequencing input: PBMCs. These receptors were obtained from a male donor in good health and CMV-seronegative.

This rearrangement joins TRBV7-9 to TRBJ2-7, with D possibly TRBD2 on 8 matching bases. The ends were cut back, 5 bases at V and 4 bases at J, with 24 bases in the middle. Germline values: CDR1 SEHNR, CDR2 FQNEAQ (reference sequence). This CDR3 region has 17 residues. CDR3 sequence: CASSPGGDSPWTYEQYF. The CDR3 DNA is TGTGCCAGCAGCCCCGGGGGGGACAGCCCCTGGACATACGAGCAGTACTTC.

The V gene is TRBV18, the J gene TRBJ2-3; TRBD2 matches 11 bases. The CDR3 consists of 14 residues. Germline lookup yields CDR1 KGHSH and CDR2 LQKENI. The V gene end was trimmed by 3 bases and the J gene end by 6 bases; junction bases not matched to a gene: 2. CDR3 sequence (DNA): TGTGCCAGCTCACCGACTAGCGGGGCGGATACGCAGTATTTT. It codes for CASSPTSGADTQYF.

The CDR3 DNA reads as TGTGCCAGTAGTATACAATTGGTGAGCTCCTACAATGAGCAGTTCTTC. It specifies CASSIQLVSSYNEQFF. The chain employs TRBV19 and TRBJ2-1; D not certain. Trimming took 2 bases from V and 0 from J, leaving 11 bases between them. In germline, CDR1 is LNHDA, CDR2 SQIVND (reference sequence). This CDR3 contains 16 residues.